The rows below give T cell receptor beta chains drawn from one sample of a study of HIV-infected children after antiretroviral therapy interruption. TCRdb processed the 3' RACE reads anew with MiXCR; each CDR3 protein has one entry. The sample lists around 47,000 distinct CDR3 sequences; around 4.7% were seen once. This sample comprised CD45RA+ CD4+ T cells from PBMCs, pooled from several time points, obtained from a donor given antiretroviral therapy, either interrupted or continuous. These receptors were collected from a pool of human donors with HIV. Each CDR3 is given without its conserved first and last residue. Clone size is shown for a subset of rows, as once, few, many or a class of expanded clone.

many,TRBJ1-3,TRBV5-1,ASRPGTGGNTIY
many,TRBJ1-1,TRBV2,ASLSQGMNTEAF
many,TRBJ1-6,TRBV28,ASNPGDHNSPLH
many,TRBJ1-2,TRBV2,ASSPGPLDYGYT
many,TRBJ2-3,TRBV5-1,ASSLPSGADTQY
few,TRBJ2-3,TRBV5-4,ASSRGPDTQY
many,TRBJ1-5,TRBV20-1,SVPGGIDQPQH
few,TRBJ2-3,TRBV30,VWSDPDGDTQY
many,TRBJ2-1,TRBV12-3/TRBV12-4,ASSPRQGMNEQF
few,TRBJ2-3,TRBV18,ASSLLAGDTQY
few,TRBJ2-3,TRBV10-3,AISPGTGITDTQY
many,TRBJ1-1,TRBV3-1,ASSLRDSEAF
many,TRBJ2-3,TRBV28,ASSLTRQPLTDTQY
many,TRBJ1-1,TRBV3-1,ASRRKGVETEAF
many,TRBJ2-1,TRBV27,ASSSLAGWYNEQF
many,TRBJ2-7,TRBV28,ASADRVYEQY
many,TRBJ1-2,TRBV29-1,SVVRDRVNGYT
many,TRBJ1-5,TRBV4-1,ASSHGGPGETRDQPQH
many,TRBJ2-7,TRBV28,ASSLTRRSSYEQY
many,TRBJ2-1,TRBV29-1,SSSAVYNEQF
many,TRBJ2-3,TRBV9,ASSVQAGGTDTQY
many,TRBJ1-2,TRBV3-1,ASSSSGTGANYGYT
NA,TRBJ1-1,TRBV12-1,ASSGTGGEAF
many,TRBJ1-5,TRBV12-3/TRBV12-4,ASSTGSGPQH
many,TRBJ1-1,TRBV2,ASIVRGQRNTEAF
NA,TRBJ2-1,TRBV5-4,ASSPEVGTYNEQF
many,TRBJ2-2,TRBV5-6,ASSGIGDTGELF
NA,TRBJ2-7,TRBV20-1,SALGTSGAYEQY
many,TRBJ2-1,TRBV7-8,ASSLVIDEQF
NA,TRBJ1-2,TRBV3-1,ASSQGAYGYT
few,TRBJ2-5,TRBV19,ASKGQVSQETQY
NA,TRBJ1-1,TRBV5-4,ASSLDSDRRAF
many,TRBJ2-7,TRBV7-8,ASSLIRGINYEQY